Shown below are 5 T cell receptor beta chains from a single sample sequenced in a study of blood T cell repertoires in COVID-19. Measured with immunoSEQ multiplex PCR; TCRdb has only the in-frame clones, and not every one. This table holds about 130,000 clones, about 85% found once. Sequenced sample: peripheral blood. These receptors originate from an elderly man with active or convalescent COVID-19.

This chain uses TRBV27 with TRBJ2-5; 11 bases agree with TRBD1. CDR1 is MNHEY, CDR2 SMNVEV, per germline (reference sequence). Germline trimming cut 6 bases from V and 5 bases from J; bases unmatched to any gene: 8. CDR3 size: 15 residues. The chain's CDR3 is CASSYIRDRGETQYF. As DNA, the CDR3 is TGTGCCAGCAGCTACATCCGGGACAGGGGGGAGACCCAGTACTTC.

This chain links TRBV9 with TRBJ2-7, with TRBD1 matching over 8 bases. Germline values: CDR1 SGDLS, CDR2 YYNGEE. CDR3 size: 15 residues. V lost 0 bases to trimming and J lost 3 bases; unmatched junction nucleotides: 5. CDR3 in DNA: TGTGCCAGCAGCGTAGCCGGAGGACAGGGCTACGAGCAGTACTTC. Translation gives CASSVAGGQGYEQYF.

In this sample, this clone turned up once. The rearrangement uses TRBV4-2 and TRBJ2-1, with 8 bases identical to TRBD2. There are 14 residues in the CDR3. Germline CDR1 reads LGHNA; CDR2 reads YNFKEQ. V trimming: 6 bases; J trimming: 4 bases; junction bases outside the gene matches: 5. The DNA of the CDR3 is TGTGCCAGCAGTACTAGCGGTCTTTACAATGAGCAGTTCTTC. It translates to CASSTSGLYNEQFF.

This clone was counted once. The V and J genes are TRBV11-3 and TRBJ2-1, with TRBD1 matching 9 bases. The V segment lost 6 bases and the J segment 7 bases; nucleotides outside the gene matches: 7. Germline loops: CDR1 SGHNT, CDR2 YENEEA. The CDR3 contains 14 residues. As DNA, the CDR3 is TGTGCCAGCAGTCCTCCGACAGGGGGAAATGAGCAGTTCTTC. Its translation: CASSPPTGGNEQFF. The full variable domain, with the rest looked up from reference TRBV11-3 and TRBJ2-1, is EAGVVQSPRYKIIEKKQPVAFWCNPISGHNTLYWYLQNLGQGPELLIRYENEEAVDDSQLPKDRFSAERLKGVDSTLKIQPAELGDSAVYLCASSPPTGGNEQFFGPGTRLTVL.

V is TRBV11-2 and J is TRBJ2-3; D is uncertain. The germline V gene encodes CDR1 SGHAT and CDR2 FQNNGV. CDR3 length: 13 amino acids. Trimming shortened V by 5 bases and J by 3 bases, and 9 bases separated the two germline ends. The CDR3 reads CASSLYSTDTQYF. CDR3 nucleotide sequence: TGTGCCAGCAGCCTATACTCAACAGATACGCAGTATTTT.